This T cell receptor (beta chain) was recovered during a study of identifying expanded T cells in peripheral blood. Findings of the study overall: Roughly 2-week clone count variance significantly increased as total template count grew. Over two and four weeks, about 15 and 19 clones changed, versus roughly 1.2 between replicates.

On this clone itself: Its target is not known.

Healthy donors had no documented immune events, such as infections, while sampled. Measured with immunoSEQ multiplex PCR; TCRdb has only the in-frame clones, and not every one. The sample yields about 100,000 clones, approximately 89% seen once. This CDR3 is built from 17 residues. The germline V gene has CDR1 SGHRS and CDR2 YFSETQ. The germline V and J ends were trimmed by 0 bases and 4 bases, with 19 bases remaining between them. The clonotype originates from a person between 18 and 70 years old in good health. What was sequenced was blood. The V gene is TRBV5-1, the J gene TRBJ1-2; D call uncertain. DNA of the CDR3: TGCGCCAGCAGCTTGGACCAAACGGGGAAAACTAGCTATGGCTACACCTTC. As protein: CASSLDQTGKTSYGYTF.